This T cell receptor beta chain was profiled in a study of shared clonotypes between healthy human individuals (TCRdb year 2020). Background for the entire study: A few men and a couple of women, aged 18 to 49 years, made up the cohort. To increase sequencing depth and limit assay-specific biases, different laboratories used diverse techniques to prepare libraries and sequence TCR repertoires. Each donor's leukapheresis produced roughly between roughly 0.85 and 9 billion PBMCs. For each donor, CD4 naive and CD4 memory were each run on three plates, CD8 naive on two plates, and CD8 memory on one plate. Blood TCR repertoires of about five healthy adults were deeply sequenced to estimate repertoire size and the extent of clonotype sharing between individuals.

TCR CDR3 regions were amplified from genomic DNA by multiplex PCR using the deep immunoSEQ assay. For each cell subset, the extracted genomic DNA was distributed evenly across all wells of several immunoSEQ 96-well plates, and each plate served as one replicate. For sorted subsets, each replicate PCR was loaded with 200 to 250 ng genomic DNA, equivalent to some 31,000 T cell genomes. Purified libraries were measured with a Qubit 3.0 fluorometer, size-checked on a Bioanalyzer 2100, and measured again with the KAPA Library Quantification kit. Every immunoSEQ 96-well plate was sequenced on a separate single-read 150-cycle Illumina NextSeq 550 flow cell. Processing in the source paper ran as follows. The immunoSEQ output contained only junctional sequences without quality scores, so filtering could not match that applied to full-length reads. Sequences were annotated with PyIR, a Python wrapper for IgBLAST v1.9, and V/J genes and CDR3 were assigned using IMGT germline references. Reads were removed for weak V/J assignments (E-value above 1e-6), missing CDR3, stop codons, out-of-frame junctions, or ambiguous translated residues. A V3J clonotype was defined by an identical inferred V gene, J gene, and CDR3 amino acid sequence. To compute the percentage overlap between repertoires, the number of shared unique clonotypes was divided by the size of the smaller repertoire. Repertoire richness was assessed with RTK rarefaction, the Chao1 estimator, and Recon v2.1 estimates of unobserved clonotypes. OLGA was used to compute generation probabilities for all TCRbeta clonotypes that the gDNA method yielded from a few donors. In its TCRdb copy, this immuneACCESS table keeps in-frame sequences only and misses some clones. Where compared with another copy, unresolved V genes explain less than half of these, and the others have no known cause. V and J calls and clone size are given by that table; D and trimming were obtained from the DNA. For this sample there are about 360,000 clones; roughly 80% appear just once. The biggest ten clones account for under 11% of the sample.

Findings and caveats that apply to the study as a whole: Because the study included only a small number of donors, the genetic and exposure-history diversity represented was limited. Sharing across a few donors was observed for around 5% of naive CD4, 3% to 3.5% of naive CD8, 2% to 2.5% of memory CD4, and roughly 0.43% of memory CD8 clonotypes. Compared with non-shared clonotypes, the clonotypes found in all four sorted-subset donors had higher generation probabilities. Sampling was restricted to blood, and TCR repertoires in tissue are likely to differ from TCR repertoires in blood. Based on pairwise subsampling, the degree of clonotype sharing among donors was expected to be affected by sequencing depth. Incomplete sequencing was indicated by rarefaction of sorted-subset datasets, despite the large sequencing depth. Estimated clonotype richness was generally larger for naive than for memory subsets.

Remarks on this clone: Its cognate antigen has yet to be identified. Per-base qualities were not stored, and no clone one base away is much larger.

The donors were healthy, HIV-negative adults with no recently reported acute infections or vaccinations. Every donor was a Caucasian adult living in Nashville, Tennessee, USA. CD4+ T cells were enriched by magnetic negative selection; naive cells were then positively selected on CD45RA, and the negative fraction formed the memory subset. After blood collection by leukapheresis, PBMCs were isolated using Ficoll-Histopaque density gradient centrifugation and then cryopreserved in the vapor phase of liquid nitrogen. Analytical flow cytometry was used to check the purity and quantity of each magnetically sorted T cell population. Genomic DNA was isolated from each sorted fraction and quantified by UV absorbance on a Nanodrop 2000c. The CDR3 spans 14 residues, from the cysteine through the phenylalanine. CDR3 DNA is the only sequence kept; it has 42 bases, read in frame from the first base. V lost 8 bases and J lost 0 bases; the stretch between them is 13 bases long. CDR1 and CDR2 are drawn from the germline V gene: MNHNS, SASEGT.

The V and J genes are TRBV6-1 and TRBJ1-2; the D gene is possibly TRBD1, with 6 bases matching. The source of this sequence is a man aged 30 to 39 in good health. The source material was memory CD4+ T cells sorted from blood. The cell subset or site label, read with the paper, signifies: CD45RA-negative fraction. CDR3 protein: CASGRGAPNYGYTF. Here is the DNA: TGTGCCAGCGGGAGGGGGGCACCTAACTATGGCTACACCTTC.